The entry below gives a single TCR beta chain sequence along with its context. Clones were sequenced by immunoSEQ multiplex PCR, and TCRdb holds only the in-frame ones, with some missing. This sample has tens of thousands of clones, with about 93% found just once. With 0 bases removed from V and 10 bases from J, the gap between germline ends came to 5 bases. Germline lookup yields CDR1 SGHRS and CDR2 YFSETQ. This CDR3 has 11 amino acids. The data stem from a study of graft-versus-host responses after intestinal transplantation. Study-level background: Each patient got anti-thymocyte globulin induction, then tacrolimus and steroids for about 3 years.

The chain couples TRBV5-1 to TRBJ2-1; D gene ambiguous. The source of this sequence is a human patient who received an intestinal transplant, so some T cells may come from the graft donor. The sample consisted of PBMCs, taken approximately 740 days after a first intestinal transplant, on the day of a second. The DNA for the CDR3 is TGCGCCAGCAGCTTGGAGACAGAGCAGTTCTTC. This encodes CASSLETEQFF. The full variable domain, with the rest looked up from reference TRBV5-1 and TRBJ2-1, is KAGVTQTPRYLIKTRGQQVTLSCSPISGHRSVSWYQQTPGQGLQFLFEYFSETQRNKGNFPGRFSGRQFSNSRSEMNVSTLELGDSALYLCASSLETEQFFGPGTRLTVL.